A selection of T cell receptor beta chains follows, all from one sample in a study of blood T cell repertoires in COVID-19. Clones were sequenced by immunoSEQ multiplex PCR, and TCRdb holds only the in-frame ones, with some missing. The profile shows around 400,000 clones, about nine tenths of them singletons. Sequenced: PBMCs or T cells enriched from blood (not recorded which). Receptor source: a woman in her thirties who had recovered from COVID-19. Both conserved end residues are part of each CDR3. D genes are given only for firm matches. The size field is filled for only some rows; it gives once, few, many or a size class.

V	J	length	D	size	CDR3	DNA
TRBV6-1	TRBJ2-7	16	TRBD2	-	CASSGGPWAGGPEQYF	TGTGCCAGCAGTGGGGGCCCCTGGGCGGGAGGGCCCGAGCAGTACTTC
TRBV6-6	TRBJ2-6	16	TRBD2	-	CASNPPGGLGANVLTF	TGTGCCAGCAACCCTCCGGGGGGGCTTGGGGCCAACGTCCTGACTTTC
TRBV5-4	TRBJ2-7	14	-	few	CASSAGTLYVEQYF	TGTGCCAGCAGCGCCGGGACTCTTTATGTGGAGCAGTACTTC
TRBV27	TRBJ1-5	15	TRBD1	-	CASSLSTSQGLPQHF	TGTGCCAGCAGTTTATCCACCTCACAGGGGTTGCCCCAGCATTTT
TRBV3-1/TRBV3-2	TRBJ2-1	13	-	-	CASSRWAGDEQFF	TGTGCCAGCAGCCGATGGGCCGGCGATGAGCAGTTCTTC
TRBV12-3/TRBV12-4	TRBJ2-3	10	-	once	CATGVDTQYF	TGTGCCACCGGAGTGGATACGCAGTATTTT
TRBV5-8	TRBJ2-3	15	-	-	CASSLAGRLTDTQYF	TGTGCCAGCAGCTTGGCCGGTAGACTCACAGATACGCAGTATTTT
TRBV24-1	TRBJ1-1	15	TRBD1	-	CATSDSRQGDTEAFF	TGTGCCACCAGTGATTCCCGACAGGGGGACACTGAAGCTTTCTTT
TRBV7-6	TRBJ1-1	15	-	-	CASSSPGGGETEAFF	TGTGCCAGCAGCTCACCGGGGGGGGGCGAGACTGAAGCTTTCTTT
TRBV5-1	TRBJ1-1	12	-	-	CASSLAGGAAFF	TGCGCCAGCAGCTTGGCCGGGGGAGCCGCTTTCTTT
TRBV27	TRBJ2-2	16	-	-	CASSPPPRRDTGELFF	TGTGCCAGCAGTCCCCCCCCTCGGAGAGACACCGGGGAGCTGTTTTTT
TRBV13	TRBJ1-2	14	-	-	CASSLRTLSYGYTF	TGTGCCAGCAGCTTACGAACATTAAGCTATGGCTACACCTTC
TRBV11-2	TRBJ2-1	16	TRBD2	-	CASSLVSAGGRDEQFF	TGTGCCAGCAGCTTAGTCTCAGCGGGAGGCCGGGATGAGCAGTTCTTC
TRBV27	TRBJ1-1	13	-	-	CASSISAYTEAFF	TGTGCCAGCAGTATATCAGCATACACTGAAGCTTTCTTT
TRBV5-1	TRBJ2-7	13	TRBD2	-	CASSPGAGDEQYF	TGCGCCAGCAGCCCGGGAGCGGGAGACGAGCAGTACTTC
TRBV27	TRBJ1-4	14	TRBD1	-	CASTTGAANEKLFF	TGTGCCAGCACAACAGGGGCGGCTAATGAAAAACTGTTTTTT
TRBV7-2	TRBJ1-2	15	-	-	CASSFQMGRPNGYTF	TGTGCCAGCAGCTTTCAAATGGGCAGGCCCAATGGCTACACCTTC
TRBV7-8	TRBJ1-3	15	-	-	CASSLGTVFGNTIYF	TGTGCCAGCAGCTTAGGGACAGTCTTCGGAAACACCATATATTTT
TRBV5-5	TRBJ1-5	17	-	-	CASSLARPPLSNQPQHF	TGTGCCAGCAGCTTGGCTCGCCCCCCGCTAAGCAATCAGCCCCAGCATTTT
TRBV20-1	TRBJ1-4	11	-	-	CSALTREKLFF	TGCAGTGCATTGACGCGGGAAAAACTGTTTTTT
TRBV19	TRBJ1-5	13	-	-	CASNDSPNQPQHF	TGTGCCAGTAACGACAGTCCTAATCAGCCCCAGCATTTT
TRBV23-1	TRBJ2-5	16	-	-	CASSYSQAWVQETQYF	TGCGCCAGCAGCTACTCCCAGGCCTGGGTCCAAGAGACCCAGTACTTC
TRBV24-1	TRBJ2-5	16	-	-	CATSDLLGPGGGTQYF	TGTGCCACCAGTGATTTGCTAGGTCCCGGGGGTGGGACCCAGTACTTC
TRBV20-1	TRBJ2-7	11	-	-	CSARGVAEQYF	TGCAGTGCACGCGGGGTGGCCGAGCAGTACTTC
TRBV24-1	TRBJ2-1	15	-	once	CATSDLGSSYNEQFF	TGTGCCACCAGTGATTTGGGGAGCTCCTACAATGAGCAGTTCTTC
TRBV30	TRBJ1-2	12	-	-	CAWSVPGGGYTF	TGTGCCTGGAGTGTACCCGGGGGTGGCTACACCTTC
TRBV6-5	TRBJ1-3	13	-	-	CASKEGFGNTIYF	TGTGCCAGCAAGGAGGGGTTCGGAAACACCATATATTTT
TRBV11-2	TRBJ1-2	15	TRBD1	few	CASSSGTGLSYGYTF	TGTGCCAGCAGCTCCGGGACAGGGTTGAGCTATGGCTACACCTTC
TRBV27	TRBJ1-5	14	-	-	CASSLLGGNQPQHF	TGTGCCAGCAGTTTACTAGGGGGCAATCAGCCCCAGCATTTT
TRBV18	TRBJ2-6	18	TRBD2	-	CASSPRGGYYSGANVLTF	TGTGCCAGCTCACCCCGGGGGGGTTACTACTCTGGGGCCAACGTCCTGACTTTC
TRBV19	TRBJ2-3	16	TRBD2	-	CASSKRLAGGTDTQYF	TGTGCCAGTAGTAAACGACTAGCGGGGGGCACAGATACGCAGTATTTT
TRBV15	TRBJ2-2	14	-	-	CATSRESGSGELFF	TGTGCCACCAGCAGAGAGTCAGGCTCCGGGGAGCTGTTTTTT
TRBV19	TRBJ2-2	13	-	-	CASNHRNTGELFF	TGTGCCAGTAACCACAGGAACACCGGGGAGCTGTTTTTT
TRBV5-1	TRBJ2-5	16	TRBD2	-	CASSPGGGAGLETQYF	TGCGCCAGCAGCCCCGGCGGGGGGGCCGGCCTGGAGACCCAGTACTTC
TRBV7-9	TRBJ2-7	15	-	-	CASSLADRGRYEQYF	TGTGCCAGCAGCTTAGCGGACCGAGGGAGATACGAGCAGTACTTC
TRBV5-5	TRBJ2-7	15	TRBD1	-	CASSFLDRFLYEQYF	TGTGCCAGCAGCTTCTTGGACAGGTTCCTCTACGAGCAGTACTTC
TRBV6-2/TRBV6-3	TRBJ2-3	18	TRBD2	-	CASSYPGLAGVWADTQYF	TGTGCCAGCAGTTACCCGGGACTAGCGGGAGTTTGGGCAGATACGCAGTATTTT
TRBV4-2	TRBJ2-3	19	TRBD2	-	CASSQGLAGGRFPTDTQYF	TGTGCCAGCAGCCAAGGCCTAGCGGGAGGGCGATTTCCTACGGATACGCAGTATTTT
TRBV6-2/TRBV6-3	TRBJ1-2	15	-	-	CASSYPAGKDYGYTF	TGTGCCAGCAGTTACCCCGCAGGGAAGGACTATGGCTACACCTTC
TRBV21-1	TRBJ1-6	12	-	-	CASSGGNSPLHF	TGTGCCAGCAGCGGCGGAAATTCACCCCTCCACTTT
TRBV28	TRBJ1-1	14	TRBD1	-	CASSFRGPGTEAFF	TGTGCCAGCAGTTTTAGGGGGCCGGGTACTGAAGCTTTCTTT
TRBV7-8	TRBJ1-5	16	-	-	CASSLLQGNKNQPQHF	TGTGCCAGCAGCTTGCTACAGGGAAATAAAAATCAGCCCCAGCATTTT
TRBV30	TRBJ1-2	13	-	-	CAWSVQDIYGYTF	TGTGCCTGGAGTGTACAAGACATCTATGGCTACACCTTC
TRBV6-1	TRBJ1-2	14	-	-	CASSEAGLIYGYTF	TGTGCCAGCAGTGAAGCTGGACTAATCTATGGCTACACCTTC
TRBV7-8	TRBJ1-1	15	TRBD1	few	CASSGGQGHYTEAFF	TGTGCCAGCAGCGGAGGACAGGGACACTACACTGAAGCTTTCTTT
TRBV25-1	TRBJ1-2	18	-	-	CASLGKDTQGRMARGYTF	TGTGCCAGCTTGGGGAAGGATACTCAGGGGAGAATGGCTCGTGGCTACACCTTC
TRBV18	TRBJ2-1	16	TRBD2	-	CASSGGLAGVYNEQFF	TGTGCCAGCTCAGGAGGACTAGCGGGAGTGTACAATGAGCAGTTCTTC